This T cell receptor beta chain comes out of a study of PD-1 blockade in classical Hodgkin lymphoma. V was pared by 0 bases and J by 7 bases, with 8 bases of the junction left unmatched. This CDR3 has 15 residues. The germline V gene encodes CDR1 MNHEY and CDR2 SVGAGI. Only in-frame clones appear in the TCRdb table, and some are missing; sequencing was by immunoSEQ multiplex PCR. The table has approximately 93,000 clones, roughly 73% seen once. Indicated time point: cycle 4 day 1 (C4D1), after five to seven weeks of nivolumab. There was relapse after autologous stem cell transplantation in every patient, and there was variation in brentuximab vedotin exposure.

Specimen: peripheral blood mononuclear cells (PBMCs), collected before the fourth cycle of nivolumab. The rearrangement uses TRBV6-5 and TRBJ1-1; 7 bases align to TRBD1. The receptor was isolated from a human donor with classical Hodgkin lymphoma. The DNA for the CDR3 is TGTGCCAGCAGTTACTCGACGACAGGGACGAGTGAAGCTTTCTTT. As protein: CASSYSTTGTSEAFF.